This T cell receptor (beta chain) is from a study of blood T cell repertoires in COVID-19. Study-level information: PBMCs, B-cell-depleted T cells, or T cells provided the cDNA or gDNA that made up the material.

Between the trimmed V and J ends, which lost 7 bases and 0 bases, there was a span of 12 bases. Germline lookup yields CDR1 SGHTA and CDR2 FQGNSA. The CDR3 extends over 14 amino acids. TCRdb's table, derived via immunoSEQ multiplex PCR, lists solely in-frame clones and lacks some. Among about 200,000 clones, about 86% were seen once, and the ten largest hold about 2.2%. Sequenced sample: peripheral blood. The sequence derives from a woman aged 45 to 65 with acute or convalescent COVID-19. V gene TRBV7-2 combines with J gene TRBJ2-5, with D tentatively TRBD2 (6 bases). The CDR3 loop reads CASTAGTHQETQYF. CDR3 nucleotide sequence: TGTGCCAGCACCGCGGGGACGCACCAAGAGACCCAGTACTTC.